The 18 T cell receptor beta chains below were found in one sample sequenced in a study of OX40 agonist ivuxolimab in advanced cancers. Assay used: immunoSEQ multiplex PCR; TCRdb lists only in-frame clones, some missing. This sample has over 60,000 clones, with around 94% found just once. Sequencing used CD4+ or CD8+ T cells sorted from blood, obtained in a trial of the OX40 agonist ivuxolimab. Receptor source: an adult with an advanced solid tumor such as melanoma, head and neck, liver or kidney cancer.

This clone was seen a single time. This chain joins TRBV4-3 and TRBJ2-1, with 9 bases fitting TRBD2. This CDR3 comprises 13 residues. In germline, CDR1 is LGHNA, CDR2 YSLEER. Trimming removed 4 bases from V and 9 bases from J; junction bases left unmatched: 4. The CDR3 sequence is CASSPLGLAEQFF. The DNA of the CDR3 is TGCGCCAGCAGCCCCCTGGGACTAGCTGAGCAGTTCTTC.

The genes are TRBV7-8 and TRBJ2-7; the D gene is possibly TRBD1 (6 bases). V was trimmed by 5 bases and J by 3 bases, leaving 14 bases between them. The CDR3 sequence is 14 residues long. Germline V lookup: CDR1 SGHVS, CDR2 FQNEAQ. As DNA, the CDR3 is TGTGCCAGCAGCCAGGACAGCGAACTCTACGAGCAGTACTTC. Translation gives CASSQDSELYEQYF.

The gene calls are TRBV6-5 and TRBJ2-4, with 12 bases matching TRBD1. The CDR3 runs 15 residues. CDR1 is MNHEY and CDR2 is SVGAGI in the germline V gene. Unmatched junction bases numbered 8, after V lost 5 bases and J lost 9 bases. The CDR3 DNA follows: TGTGCCAGCAGTCTCGGGACAGGGGGCTATAGCATTCAGTACTTC. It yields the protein CASSLGTGGYSIQYF.

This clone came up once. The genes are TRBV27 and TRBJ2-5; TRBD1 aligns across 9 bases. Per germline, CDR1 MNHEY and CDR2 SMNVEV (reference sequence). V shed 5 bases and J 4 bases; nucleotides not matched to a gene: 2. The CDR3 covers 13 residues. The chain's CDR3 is CASSTDRGETQYF. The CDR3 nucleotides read TGTGCCAGCAGTACGGACAGGGGAGAGACCCAGTACTTC.

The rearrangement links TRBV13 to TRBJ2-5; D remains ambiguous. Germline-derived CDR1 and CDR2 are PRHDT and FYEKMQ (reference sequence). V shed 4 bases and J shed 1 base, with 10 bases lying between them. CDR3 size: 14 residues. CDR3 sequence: CASSWSTGQETQYF. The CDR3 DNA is TGTGCCAGCAGCTGGTCGACGGGCCAAGAGACCCAGTACTTC.

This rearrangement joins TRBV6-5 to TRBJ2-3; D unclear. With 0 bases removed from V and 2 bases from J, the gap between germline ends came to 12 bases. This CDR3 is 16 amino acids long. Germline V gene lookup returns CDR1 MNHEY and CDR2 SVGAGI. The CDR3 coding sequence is TGTGCCAGCAGTTACTCGGGGTGGTCCAACACAGATACGCAGTATTTT. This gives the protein CASSYSGWSNTDTQYF.

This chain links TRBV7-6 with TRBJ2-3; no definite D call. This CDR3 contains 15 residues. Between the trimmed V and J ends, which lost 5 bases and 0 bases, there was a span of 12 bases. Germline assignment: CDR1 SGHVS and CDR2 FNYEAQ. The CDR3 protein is CASSELPRSTDTQYF. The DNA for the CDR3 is TGTGCCAGCAGCGAACTACCCAGGAGCACAGATACGCAGTATTTT.

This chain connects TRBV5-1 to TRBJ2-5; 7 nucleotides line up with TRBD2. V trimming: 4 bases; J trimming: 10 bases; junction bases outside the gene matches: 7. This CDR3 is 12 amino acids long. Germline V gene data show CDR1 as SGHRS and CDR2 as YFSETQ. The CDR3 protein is CASSPGGQSQYF. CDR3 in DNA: TGCGCCAGCAGCCCGGGAGGCCAAAGCCAGTACTTC. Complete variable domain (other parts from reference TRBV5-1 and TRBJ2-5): KAGVTQTPRYLIKTRGQQVTLSCSPISGHRSVSWYQQTPGQGLQFLFEYFSETQRNKGNFPGRFSGRQFSNSRSEMNVSTLELGDSALYLCASSPGGQSQYFGPGTRLLVL.

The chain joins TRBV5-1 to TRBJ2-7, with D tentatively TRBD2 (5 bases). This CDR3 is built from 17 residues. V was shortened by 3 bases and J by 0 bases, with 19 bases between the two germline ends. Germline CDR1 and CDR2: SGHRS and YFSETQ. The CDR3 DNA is TGCGCCAGCAGCTGGGCCCCGGGAAGGACGAGCTCCTACGAGCAGTACTTC. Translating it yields CASSWAPGRTSSYEQYF.

The CDR3: CSVEGLGRTGELFF. As DNA, the CDR3 is TGCAGCGTTGAGGGCCTAGGCCGCACCGGGGAGCTGTTTTTT. The gene calls are TRBV29-1 and TRBJ2-2; D unclear. This CDR3 is 14 amino acids long. Trimming cost V 3 bases and J 4 bases, with 12 bases left between them. Germline V lookup: CDR1 SQVTM, CDR2 ANQGSEA.

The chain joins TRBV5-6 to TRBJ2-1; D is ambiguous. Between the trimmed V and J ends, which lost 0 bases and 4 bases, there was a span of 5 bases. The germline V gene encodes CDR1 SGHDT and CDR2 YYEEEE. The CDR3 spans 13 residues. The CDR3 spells CASSLELYNEQFF. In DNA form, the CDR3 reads TGTGCCAGCAGCTTGGAACTTTACAATGAGCAGTTCTTC.

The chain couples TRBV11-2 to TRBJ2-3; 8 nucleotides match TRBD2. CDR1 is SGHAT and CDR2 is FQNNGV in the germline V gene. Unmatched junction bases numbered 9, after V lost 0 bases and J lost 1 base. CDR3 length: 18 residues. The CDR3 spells CASSLDKVAGGGTDTQYF. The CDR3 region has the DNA TGTGCCAGCAGCTTAGATAAGGTCGCGGGAGGCGGCACAGATACGCAGTATTTT.

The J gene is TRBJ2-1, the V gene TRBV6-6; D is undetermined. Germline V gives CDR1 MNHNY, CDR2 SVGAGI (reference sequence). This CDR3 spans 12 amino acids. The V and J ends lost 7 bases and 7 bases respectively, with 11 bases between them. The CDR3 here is CASTKQENEQFF. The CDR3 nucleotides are TGTGCCAGCACTAAGCAGGAGAATGAGCAGTTCTTC.

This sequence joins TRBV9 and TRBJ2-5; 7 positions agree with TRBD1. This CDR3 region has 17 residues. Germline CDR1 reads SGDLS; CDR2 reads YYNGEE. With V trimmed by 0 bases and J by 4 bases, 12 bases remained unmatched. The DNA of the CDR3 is TGTGCCAGCAGCGTAGCTAGGACAGGCTACGGCGGAGAGACCCAGTACTTC. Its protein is CASSVARTGYGGETQYF.

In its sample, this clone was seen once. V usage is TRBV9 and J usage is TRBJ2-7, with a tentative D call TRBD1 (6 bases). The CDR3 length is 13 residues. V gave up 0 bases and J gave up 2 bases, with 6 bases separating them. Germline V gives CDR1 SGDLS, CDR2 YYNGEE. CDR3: CASSVEGAYEQYF. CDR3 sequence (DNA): TGTGCCAGCAGCGTAGAGGGGGCCTACGAGCAGTACTTC.

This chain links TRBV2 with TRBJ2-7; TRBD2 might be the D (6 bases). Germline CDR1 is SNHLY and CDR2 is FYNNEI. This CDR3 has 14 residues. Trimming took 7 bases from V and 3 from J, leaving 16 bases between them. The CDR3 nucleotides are TGTGCCAGCAACGCTGGGGACTCCAACTACGAGCAGTACTTC. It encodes CASNAGDSNYEQYF.

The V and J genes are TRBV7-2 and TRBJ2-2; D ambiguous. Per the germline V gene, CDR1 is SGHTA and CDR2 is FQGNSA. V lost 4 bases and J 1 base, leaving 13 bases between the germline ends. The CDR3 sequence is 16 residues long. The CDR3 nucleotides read TGTGCCAGCAGCTCCTGGGTGGCAGAGAACACCGGGGAGCTGTTTTTT. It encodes CASSSWVAENTGELFF.

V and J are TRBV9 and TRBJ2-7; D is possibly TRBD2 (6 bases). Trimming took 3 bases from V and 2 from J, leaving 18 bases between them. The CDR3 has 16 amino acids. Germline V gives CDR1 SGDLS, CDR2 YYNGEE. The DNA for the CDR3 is TGTGCCAGCAGCGAGACCCCATCGGGAGTGGCCTACGAGCAGTACTTC. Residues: CASSETPSGVAYEQYF.